The T cell receptor (beta chain) described here comes from a study of CD8+ T cells in alopecia areata. Findings and limits, study-wide: TCRs were shared less clearly across patients than in mice, possibly for HLA-related reasons.

The V and J ends lost 10 bases and 1 base, in that order; junction bases with no gene match: 5. The CDR3 runs 13 residues. Looked up from germline, CDR1 is ENHRY and CDR2 is SYGVKD. Comment on this clone: The antigen remains undetermined.

Investigators isolated RNA and reverse transcribed it into cDNA to act as the sequencing template. The data were produced by immunoSEQ multiplex PCR, yet TCRdb's version contains in-frame clones alone and is incomplete. The sample holds around 35,000 clones, 45% to 60% seen once. This sequence joins TRBV10-3 and TRBJ1-1, with 8 bases lining up with TRBD1. Sample: NKG2D-high CD8+ T cells sorted from blood. The sequence was collected from a human donor with alopecia areata. The CDR3 protein is CATWGTGNTEAFF. CDR3 bases: TGTGCCACCTGGGGGACAGGGAACACTGAAGCTTTCTTT.